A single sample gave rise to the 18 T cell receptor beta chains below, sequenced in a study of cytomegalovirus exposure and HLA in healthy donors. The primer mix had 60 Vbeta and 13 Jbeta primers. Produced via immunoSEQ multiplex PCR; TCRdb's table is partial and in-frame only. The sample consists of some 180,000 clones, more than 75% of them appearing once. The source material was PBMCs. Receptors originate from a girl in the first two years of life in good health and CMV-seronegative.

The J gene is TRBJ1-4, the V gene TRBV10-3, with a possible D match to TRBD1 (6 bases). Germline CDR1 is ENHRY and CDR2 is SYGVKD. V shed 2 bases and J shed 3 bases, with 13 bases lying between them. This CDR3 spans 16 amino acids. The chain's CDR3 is CAISEGPTGSNEKLFF. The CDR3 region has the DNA TGTGCCATCAGTGAGGGCCCAACAGGGTCTAATGAAAAACTGTTTTTT.

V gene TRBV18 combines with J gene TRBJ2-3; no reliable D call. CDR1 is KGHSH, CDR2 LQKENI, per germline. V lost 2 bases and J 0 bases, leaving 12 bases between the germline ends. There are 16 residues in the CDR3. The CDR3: CASSPATRSSTDTQYF. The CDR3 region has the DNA TGTGCCAGCTCACCAGCGACGCGGAGTAGCACAGATACGCAGTATTTT.

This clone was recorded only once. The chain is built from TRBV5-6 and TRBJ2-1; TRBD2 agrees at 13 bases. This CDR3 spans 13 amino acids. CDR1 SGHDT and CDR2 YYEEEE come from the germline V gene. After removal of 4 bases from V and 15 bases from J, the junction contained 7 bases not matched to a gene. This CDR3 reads CASSMTSGGPLFF. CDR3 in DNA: TGTGCCAGCAGCATGACTAGCGGGGGGCCCTTGTTCTTC.

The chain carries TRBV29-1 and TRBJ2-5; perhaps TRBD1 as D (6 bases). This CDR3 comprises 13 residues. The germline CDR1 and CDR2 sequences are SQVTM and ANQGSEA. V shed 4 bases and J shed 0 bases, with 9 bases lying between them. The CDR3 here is CSVVRTDQETQYF. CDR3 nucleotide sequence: TGCAGCGTTGTAAGGACAGACCAAGAGACCCAGTACTTC.

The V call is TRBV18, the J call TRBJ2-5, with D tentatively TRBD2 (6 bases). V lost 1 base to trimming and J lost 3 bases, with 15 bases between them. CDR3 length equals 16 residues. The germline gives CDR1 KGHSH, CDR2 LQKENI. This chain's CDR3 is CASSPQSRGGEETQYF. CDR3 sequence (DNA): TGTGCCAGCTCACCACAGAGTCGGGGAGGCGAAGAGACCCAGTACTTC. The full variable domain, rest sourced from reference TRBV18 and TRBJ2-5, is NAGVMQNPRHLVRRRGQEARLRCSPMKGHSHVYWYRQLPEEGLKFMVYLQKENIIDESGMPKERFSAEFPKEGPSILRIQQVVRGDSAAYFCASSPQSRGGEETQYFGPGTRLLVL.

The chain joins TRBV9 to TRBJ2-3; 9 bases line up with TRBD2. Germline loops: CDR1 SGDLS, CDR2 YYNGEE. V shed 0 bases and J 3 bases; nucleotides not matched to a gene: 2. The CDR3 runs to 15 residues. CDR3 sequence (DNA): TGTGCCAGCAGCGTAGGCGGGGGGGCTACAGATACGCAGTATTTT. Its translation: CASSVGGGATDTQYF.

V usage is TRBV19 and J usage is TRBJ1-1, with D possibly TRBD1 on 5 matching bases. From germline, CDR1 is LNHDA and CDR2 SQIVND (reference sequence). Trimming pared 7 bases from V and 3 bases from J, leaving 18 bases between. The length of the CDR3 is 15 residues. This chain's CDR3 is CASKPQGGVDTEAFF. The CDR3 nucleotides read TGTGCCAGTAAACCCCAGGGAGGCGTAGACACTGAAGCTTTCTTT.

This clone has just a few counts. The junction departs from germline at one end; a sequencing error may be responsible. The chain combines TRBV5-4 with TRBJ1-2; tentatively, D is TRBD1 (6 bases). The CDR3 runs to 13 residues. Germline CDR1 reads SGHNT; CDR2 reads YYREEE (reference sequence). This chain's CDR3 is CASTLTDSNGYTF. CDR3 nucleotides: TGTGCCAGCACCTTGACGGACAGTAATGGCTACACCTTC.

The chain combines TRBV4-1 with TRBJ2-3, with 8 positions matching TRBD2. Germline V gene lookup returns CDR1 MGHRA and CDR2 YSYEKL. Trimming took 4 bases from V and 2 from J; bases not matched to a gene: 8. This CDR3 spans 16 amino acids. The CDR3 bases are TGCGCCAGCAGCCTACAAGCGGGAGTGGCCACAGATACGCAGTATTTT. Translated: CASSLQAGVATDTQYF.

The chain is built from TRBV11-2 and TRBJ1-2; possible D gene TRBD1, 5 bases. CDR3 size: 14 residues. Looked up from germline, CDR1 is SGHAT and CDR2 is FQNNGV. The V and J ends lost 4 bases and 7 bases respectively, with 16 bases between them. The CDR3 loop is CASSSRQTSGGYTF. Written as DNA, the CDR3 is TGTGCCAGCAGCTCCAGACAGACCAGTGGTGGCTACACCTTC.

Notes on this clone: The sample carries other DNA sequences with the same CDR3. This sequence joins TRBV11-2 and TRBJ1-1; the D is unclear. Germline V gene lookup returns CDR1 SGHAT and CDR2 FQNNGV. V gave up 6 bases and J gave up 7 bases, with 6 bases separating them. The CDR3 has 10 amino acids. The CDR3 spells CASSSGEAFF. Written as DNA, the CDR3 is TGTGCCAGCAGTTCGGGTGAAGCTTTCTTT.

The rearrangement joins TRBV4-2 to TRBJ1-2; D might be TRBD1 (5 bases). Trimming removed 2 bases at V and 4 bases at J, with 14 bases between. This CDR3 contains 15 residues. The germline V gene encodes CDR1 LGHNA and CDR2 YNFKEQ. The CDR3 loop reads CASSQHNSGGYGYTF. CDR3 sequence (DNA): TGTGCCAGCAGCCAACACAATTCCGGGGGCTATGGCTACACCTTC.

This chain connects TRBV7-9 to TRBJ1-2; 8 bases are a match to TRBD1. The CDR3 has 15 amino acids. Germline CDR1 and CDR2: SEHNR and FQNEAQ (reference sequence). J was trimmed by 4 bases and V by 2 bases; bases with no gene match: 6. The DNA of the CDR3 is TGTGCCAGCAGCTTATACTCAGGGGGCTTCTATGGCTACACCTTC. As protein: CASSLYSGGFYGYTF.

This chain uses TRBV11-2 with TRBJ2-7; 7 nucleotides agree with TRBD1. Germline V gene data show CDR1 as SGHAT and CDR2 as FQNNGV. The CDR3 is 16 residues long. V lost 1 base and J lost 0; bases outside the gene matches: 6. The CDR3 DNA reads TGTGCCAGCAGCTTAGTCGAGACAGGGTTCTCCTACGAGCAGTACTTC. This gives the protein CASSLVETGFSYEQYF.

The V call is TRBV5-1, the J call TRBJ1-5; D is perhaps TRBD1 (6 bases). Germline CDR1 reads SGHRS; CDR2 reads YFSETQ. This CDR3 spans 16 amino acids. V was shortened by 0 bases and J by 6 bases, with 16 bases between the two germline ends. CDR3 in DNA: TGCGCCAGCAGCTTGGCCCCCGGGGGCGGGGGTCAGCCCCAGCATTTT. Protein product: CASSLAPGGGGQPQHF.

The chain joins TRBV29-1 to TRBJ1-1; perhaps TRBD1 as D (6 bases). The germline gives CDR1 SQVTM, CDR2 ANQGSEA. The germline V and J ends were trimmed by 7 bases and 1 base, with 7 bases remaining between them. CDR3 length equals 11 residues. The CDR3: CSGGQNTEAFF. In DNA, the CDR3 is TGCAGCGGGGGACAGAACACTGAAGCTTTCTTT.

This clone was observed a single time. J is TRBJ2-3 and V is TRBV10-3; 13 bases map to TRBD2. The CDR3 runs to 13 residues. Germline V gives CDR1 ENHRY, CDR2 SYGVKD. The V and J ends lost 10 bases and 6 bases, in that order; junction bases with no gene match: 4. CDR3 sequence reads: CATQTSGGDTQYF. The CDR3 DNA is TGTGCCACCCAGACTAGCGGGGGGGATACGCAGTATTTT.

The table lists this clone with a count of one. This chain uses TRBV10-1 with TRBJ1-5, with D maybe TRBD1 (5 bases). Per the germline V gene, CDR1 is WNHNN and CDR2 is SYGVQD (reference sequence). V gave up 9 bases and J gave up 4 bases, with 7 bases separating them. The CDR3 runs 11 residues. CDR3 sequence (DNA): TGCGCCAGGGGGGGTAATCAGCCCCAGCATTTT. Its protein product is CARGGNQPQHF.